Listed below are T cell receptor beta chains from one sample, sequenced in a study of cytomegalovirus exposure and HLA in healthy donors. This table comes from immunoSEQ multiplex PCR, and its TCRdb copy is limited to in-frame clones, with some not included. The sample shows roughly 80,000 clones, about 80% of them seen only once. The sequencing input was PBMCs. All receptors come from a man aged 35 to 55 in good health and CMV-seronegative. Each CDR3 is given with its conserved first and last residue. The order of the fields is D gene, J gene, V gene, clone size, CDR3 protein, CDR3 DNA. The D gene is left open where the match is weak. Clone size is shown for a subset of rows, as once, few, many or a class of expanded clone.

NA,TRBJ1-1,TRBV10-3,NA,CAISESGAREAFF,TGTGCCATCAGTGAGTCTGGAGCCCGCGAAGCTTTCTTT
NA,TRBJ1-1,TRBV4-1,NA,CASSSYGGGNTEAFF,TGCGCCAGCAGCAGTTATGGGGGGGGGAACACTGAAGCTTTCTTT
NA,TRBJ1-5,TRBV27,NA,CASSFAQVPYQPQHF,TGTGCCAGCAGTTTCGCACAGGTACCTTATCAGCCCCAGCATTTT
NA,TRBJ1-1,TRBV27,NA,CASSLRENTEAFF,TGTGCCAGCAGTTTACGAGAGAACACTGAAGCTTTCTTT
TRBD1,TRBJ1-1,TRBV11-3,NA,CASSSGQGAGGTEAFF,TGTGCCAGCAGCTCAGGACAGGGGGCTGGTGGCACTGAAGCTTTCTTT
TRBD1,TRBJ1-5,TRBV4-2,NA,CASSQVPSGQGLRQPQHF,TGTGCCAGCAGCCAAGTCCCCTCGGGACAGGGGCTAAGACAGCCCCAGCATTTT
TRBD2,TRBJ2-1,TRBV15,NA,CATNSGGGYNEQFF,TGTGCCACCAATAGTGGGGGGGGTTACAATGAGCAGTTCTTC
NA,TRBJ1-1,TRBV7-3,few,CASSFRGGVNTEAFF,TGTGCCAGCAGCTTCCGAGGGGGAGTGAACACTGAAGCTTTCTTT
NA,TRBJ1-1,TRBV11-1,once,CASSLGSTGNTEAFF,TGTGCCAGCAGCTTAGGGTCGACAGGGAACACTGAAGCTTTCTTT
NA,TRBJ2-5,TRBV29-1,NA,CSVGVYGTQYF,TGCAGCGTTGGCGTATACGGGACCCAGTACTTC
NA,TRBJ1-1,TRBV10-3,NA,CAISESRQGNTEAFF,TGTGCCATCAGTGAGTCGAGGCAGGGGAACACTGAAGCTTTCTTT
TRBD1,TRBJ1-3,TRBV6-1,NA,CASSFDREAGNTIYF,TGTGCCAGCAGCTTTGACAGGGAAGCTGGAAACACCATATATTTT
TRBD1,TRBJ1-6,TRBV7-2,NA,CASSLEGAFNSPLHF,TGTGCCAGCAGCTTAGAGGGGGCCTTCAATTCACCCCTCCACTTT
TRBD1,TRBJ1-1,TRBV19,NA,CASSFDRGSLQNTEAFF,TGTGCCAGTAGTTTTGACAGGGGTAGCCTCCAGAACACTGAAGCTTTCTTT
TRBD1,TRBJ2-6,TRBV19,NA,CASTSPGTGAVRRVTGANVLTF,TGTGCCAGTACCTCCCCGGGGACAGGGGCGGTTAGAAGGGTTACTGGGGCCAACGTCCTGACTTTC
NA,TRBJ1-2,TRBV5-6,NA,CASRKGLLYGYTF,TGTGCCAGCAGGAAGGGACTTCTCTATGGCTACACCTTC
NA,TRBJ1-3,TRBV6-5,NA,CASRSRRSGNTIYF,TGTGCCAGCAGGTCACGGCGGTCTGGAAACACCATATATTTT
NA,TRBJ1-1,TRBV28,NA,CASTAGGSRNTEAFF,TGTGCCAGCACCGCGGGAGGCAGTCGGAACACTGAAGCTTTCTTT
NA,TRBJ2-3,TRBV6-5,NA,CASSYTGKSTDTQYF,TGTGCCAGCAGTTACACAGGGAAGAGCACAGATACGCAGTATTTT
NA,TRBJ2-7,TRBV15,NA,CATSRDGVVSYEQYF,TGTGCCACCAGCAGAGACGGGGTCGTCTCCTACGAGCAGTACTTC
NA,TRBJ2-1,TRBV29-1,NA,CSASAGNNEQFF,TGCAGCGCCTCCGCCGGGAACAATGAGCAGTTCTTC
NA,TRBJ2-7,TRBV7-9,NA,CASEAWRPPYEQYF,TGTGCCAGCGAGGCTTGGCGTCCCCCCTACGAGCAGTACTTC
NA,TRBJ1-3,TRBV9,NA,CASSRTYSGNTIYF,TGTGCCAGCAGTCGCACCTACTCTGGAAACACCATATATTTT
TRBD1,TRBJ1-5,TRBV18,NA,CASSPRAGQGANQPQHF,TGTGCCAGCTCACCCCGGGCCGGACAGGGGGCCAATCAGCCCCAGCATTTT
TRBD2,TRBJ2-7,TRBV9,NA,CASSSGGREQYF,TGTGCCAGCAGCTCGGGGGGGCGCGAGCAGTACTTC
NA,TRBJ1-6,TRBV10-1,NA,CASSEPRIRAPNSPLHF,TGCGCCAGCAGTGAGCCACGAATCAGGGCGCCCAATTCACCCCTCCACTTT
NA,TRBJ1-1,TRBV5-1,NA,CASSLAGWNTEAFF,TGCGCCAGCAGCTTGGCCGGGTGGAACACTGAAGCTTTCTTT
NA,TRBJ2-1,TRBV9,once,CASSDYLVFDFNEQFF,TGTGCCAGCAGCGATTATCTGGTGTTTGACTTCAATGAGCAGTTCTTC
TRBD1,TRBJ1-2,TRBV18,NA,CASSPNSDRASGYTF,TGTGCCAGCTCACCTAATAGTGACAGGGCCTCTGGCTACACCTTC
NA,TRBJ2-7,TRBV2,NA,CASTEQGLDEQYF,TGTGCCAGCACCGAACAGGGTCTGGACGAGCAGTACTTC
NA,TRBJ1-2,TRBV5-6,once,CASSLTGPHYGYTF,TGTGCCAGCAGCTTGACGGGTCCCCACTATGGCTACACCTTC
NA,TRBJ2-7,TRBV6-6,NA,CASSYRGGPSYEQYF,TGTGCCAGCAGTTACAGGGGGGGTCCCTCCTACGAGCAGTACTTC
NA,TRBJ2-7,TRBV7-2,NA,CASRYTDSSYEQYF,TGTGCCAGCAGATACACGGACAGCTCCTACGAGCAGTACTTC
TRBD1,TRBJ1-2,TRBV19,NA,CASSIQWQGAEGYTF,TGTGCCAGTAGTATACAGTGGCAGGGGGCAGAAGGCTACACCTTC
NA,TRBJ2-7,TRBV7-2,NA,CASSLQDSYEQYF,TGTGCCAGCAGCTTACAGGACTCCTACGAGCAGTACTTC
TRBD1,TRBJ1-1,TRBV7-2,NA,CASSRDRNTEAFF,TGTGCCAGCAGCCGGGACAGGAACACTGAAGCTTTCTTT
NA,TRBJ2-5,TRBV7-2,NA,CASLADSLQTQYF,TGTGCCAGTCTTGCCGACTCCCTCCAGACCCAGTACTTC
NA,TRBJ1-2,TRBV28,NA,CASRPGDRGYGYTF,TGTGCCAGCCGCCCCGGGGACCGGGGGTATGGCTACACCTTC
TRBD2,TRBJ2-1,TRBV7-2,once,CASSSSGTYNEQFF,TGTGCCAGCAGCTCTAGCGGGACCTACAATGAGCAGTTCTTC
TRBD1,TRBJ2-1,TRBV10-3,NA,CAIQSGGPYNEQFF,TGTGCCATCCAATCAGGGGGCCCCTACAATGAGCAGTTCTTC
TRBD1,TRBJ1-1,TRBV18,NA,CASSPDRGRTEAFF,TGTGCCAGCTCACCGGACAGGGGGCGTACTGAAGCTTTCTTT
TRBD1,TRBJ2-4,TRBV7-2,few,CASSLRQGRVNIQYF,TGTGCCAGCAGCCTACGACAGGGAAGGGTAAACATTCAGTACTTC
TRBD1,TRBJ2-1,TRBV4-2,NA,CASSQDQGVSGYNEQFF,TGTGCCAGCAGCCAAGATCAGGGGGTATCGGGCTACAATGAGCAGTTCTTC
NA,TRBJ1-2,TRBV28,few,CASSLEQGDGYTF,TGTGCCAGCAGTTTGGAGCAGGGCGATGGCTACACCTTC
TRBD1,TRBJ1-5,TRBV14,NA,CASSQDRGQPQHF,TGTGCCAGCAGCCAAGACAGGGGGCAGCCCCAGCATTTT
TRBD2,TRBJ2-7,TRBV11-2,NA,CASSPSGSYEQYF,TGTGCCAGCAGCCCTAGCGGCTCCTACGAGCAGTACTTC
TRBD2,TRBJ2-1,TRBV7-9,few,CSSSLLSRGKRSYNEQFF,TGTTCCAGCAGCTTACTCTCGCGGGGGAAACGCTCCTACAATGAGCAGTTCTTC
TRBD1,TRBJ2-5,TRBV25-1,NA,CASSLGQGYVETQYF,TGTGCCAGCAGTTTGGGACAGGGGTACGTAGAGACCCAGTACTTC
NA,TRBJ2-7,TRBV18,NA,CASSPPKGMSSYEQYF,TGTGCCAGCTCACCACCGAAGGGGATGAGCTCCTACGAGCAGTACTTC